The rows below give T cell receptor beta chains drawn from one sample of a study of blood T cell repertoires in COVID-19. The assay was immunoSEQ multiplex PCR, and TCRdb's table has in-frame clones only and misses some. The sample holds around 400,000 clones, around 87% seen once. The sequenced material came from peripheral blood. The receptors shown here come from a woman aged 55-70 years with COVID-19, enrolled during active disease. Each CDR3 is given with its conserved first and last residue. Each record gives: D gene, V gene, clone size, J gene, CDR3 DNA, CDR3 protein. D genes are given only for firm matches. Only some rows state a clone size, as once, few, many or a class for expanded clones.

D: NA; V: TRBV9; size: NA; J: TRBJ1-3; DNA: TGTGCCAGCAGCCCCTTCTTCGGAAACACCATATATTTT; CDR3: CASSPFFGNTIYF
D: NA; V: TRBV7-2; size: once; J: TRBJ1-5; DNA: TGTGCCAGCAGCTTATGGGGATCGGGGTTCAATCAGCCCCAGCATTTT; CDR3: CASSLWGSGFNQPQHF
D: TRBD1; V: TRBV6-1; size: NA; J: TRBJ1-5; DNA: TGTGCCAGCAGTGAAGCGCGACAGGGGAATCAGCCCCAGCATTTT; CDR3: CASSEARQGNQPQHF
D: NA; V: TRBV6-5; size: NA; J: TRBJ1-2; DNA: TGTGCCAGCAGTCAGGACAGAACATATGGCTACACCTTC; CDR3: CASSQDRTYGYTF
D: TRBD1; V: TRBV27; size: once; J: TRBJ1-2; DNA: TGTGCCAGCAGTACACTGACAGGGGCGTATGGCTACACCTTC; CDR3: CASSTLTGAYGYTF
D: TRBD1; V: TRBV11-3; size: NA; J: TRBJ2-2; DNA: TGTGCCAGCAGCCCACTGGGACAGGGGGCCCCCGGGGAGCTGTTTTTT; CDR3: CASSPLGQGAPGELFF
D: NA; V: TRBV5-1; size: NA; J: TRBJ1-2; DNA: TGCGCCAGCAGCTTGGAGTTAGCTAACTATGGCTACACCTTC; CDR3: CASSLELANYGYTF
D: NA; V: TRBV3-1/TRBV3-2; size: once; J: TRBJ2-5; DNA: TGTGCCAGCAGCCAAGGTGTGACAATTCACTTC; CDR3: CASSQGVTIHF
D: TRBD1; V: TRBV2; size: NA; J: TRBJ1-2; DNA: TGTGCCAGCGTCTATTTGGGACAGGGGGCCGGGGGCTACACCTTC; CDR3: CASVYLGQGAGGYTF
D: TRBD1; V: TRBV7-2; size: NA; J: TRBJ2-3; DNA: TGTGCCAGCAGCTTGGGACAGACCCTCACAGATACGCAGTATTTT; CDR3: CASSLGQTLTDTQYF
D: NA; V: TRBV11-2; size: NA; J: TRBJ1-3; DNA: TGTGCCAGCAGCTTAGATCGGCCGGAGGCTGGAAACACCATATATTTT; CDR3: CASSLDRPEAGNTIYF
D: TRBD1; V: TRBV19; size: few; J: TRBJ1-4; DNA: TGTGCCAGTATCGGGACAGTGGACGAAAAACTGTTTTTT; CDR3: CASIGTVDEKLFF
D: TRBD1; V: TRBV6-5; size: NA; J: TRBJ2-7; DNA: TGTGCCAGCAGTCGTCCCGGGACAGTCTCCTACGAGCAGTACTTC; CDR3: CASSRPGTVSYEQYF
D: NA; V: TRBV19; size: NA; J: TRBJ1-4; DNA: TGTGCCAGTAGTAAGGAGACAGCAACTAATGAAAAACTGTTTTTT; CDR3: CASSKETATNEKLFF
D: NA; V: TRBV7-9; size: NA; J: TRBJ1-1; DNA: TGTGCCAGCAGCTTAGTCGAGGGAACTGAAGCTTTCTTT; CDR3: CASSLVEGTEAFF
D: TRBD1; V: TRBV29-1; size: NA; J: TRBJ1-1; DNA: TGCAGCGCCGGGACAGGGCCGAACACTGAAGCTTTCTTT; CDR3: CSAGTGPNTEAFF
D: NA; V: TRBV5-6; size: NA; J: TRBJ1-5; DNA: TGTGCCAGCAGCTTAACAGGAATTTATAGCAATCAGCCCCAGCATTTT; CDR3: CASSLTGIYSNQPQHF
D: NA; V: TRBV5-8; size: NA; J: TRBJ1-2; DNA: TGTGCCAGCAGCTTATACTCAGGGAACTATGGCTACACCTTC; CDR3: CASSLYSGNYGYTF
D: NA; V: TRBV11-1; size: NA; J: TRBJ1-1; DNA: TGTGCCAGCAGTTTTAATGGGGGCCAAACTGAAGCTTTCTTT; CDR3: CASSFNGGQTEAFF
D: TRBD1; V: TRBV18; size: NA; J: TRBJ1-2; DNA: TGTGCCAGCTCACCGGGGACAGGCAACCTTAACTATGGCTACACCTTC; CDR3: CASSPGTGNLNYGYTF
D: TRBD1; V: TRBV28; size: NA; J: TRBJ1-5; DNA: TGTGCCAGCAGTTTACTACAGGGGGCAGTGAGGCATCAGCCCCAGCATTTT; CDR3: CASSLLQGAVRHQPQHF
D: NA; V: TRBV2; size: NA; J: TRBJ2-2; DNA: TGTGCCAGCAGTATCCGCGCCGTGGGGACACTTCTTTCTAACACCGGGGAGCTGTTTTTT; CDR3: CASSIRAVGTLLSNTGELFF
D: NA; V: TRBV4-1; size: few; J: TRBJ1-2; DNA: TGCGCCAGCAGCCAAGATCCACGGGGGAACTATGGCTACACCTTC; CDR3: CASSQDPRGNYGYTF
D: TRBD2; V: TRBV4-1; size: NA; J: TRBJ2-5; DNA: TGCGCCAGCAGCCACATTTTCGGAGCGGGGGGACAAGAGACCCAGTACTTC; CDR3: CASSHIFGAGGQETQYF
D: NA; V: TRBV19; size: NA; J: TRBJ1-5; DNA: TGTGCCAGTAGTACGTGGACAAATCCATCGGGCAATCAGCCCCAGCATTTT; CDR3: CASSTWTNPSGNQPQHF
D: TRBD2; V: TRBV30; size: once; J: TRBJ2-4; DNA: TGTGCCTGGAGTGTACCGAGGACTAGCGGGGGGCTAAACATTCAGTACTTC; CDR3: CAWSVPRTSGGLNIQYF
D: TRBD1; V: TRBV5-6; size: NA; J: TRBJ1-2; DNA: TGTGCCAGCAGCAAGGGACAGGTATCTTCCGGCTACACCTTC; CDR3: CASSKGQVSSGYTF
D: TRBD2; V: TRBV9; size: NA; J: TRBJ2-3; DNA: TGTGCCAGCAGCGCTAGCGGGGGGTACACAGATACGCAGTATTTT; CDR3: CASSASGGYTDTQYF
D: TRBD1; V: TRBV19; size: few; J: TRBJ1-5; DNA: TGTGCCAGTGGGACAGGGTCTCAGCCCCAGCATTTT; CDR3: CASGTGSQPQHF
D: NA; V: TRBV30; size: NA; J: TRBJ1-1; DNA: TGTGCCTGGAGGCCCTGGGGGGACACTGAAGCTTTCTTT; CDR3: CAWRPWGDTEAFF
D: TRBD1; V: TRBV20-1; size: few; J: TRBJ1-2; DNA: TGCAGTGCTAGTCCGGGACAGGGGTATGGCTACACCTTC; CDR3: CSASPGQGYGYTF
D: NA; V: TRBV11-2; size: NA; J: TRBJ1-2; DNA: TGTGCCAGCAGCGATATGACAGCTCCTTATGGCTACACCTTC; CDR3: CASSDMTAPYGYTF
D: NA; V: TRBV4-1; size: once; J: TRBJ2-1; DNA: TGCGCCAGCAGCCTCGAGGCGGGGCAGACCCATGAGCAGTTCTTC; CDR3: CASSLEAGQTHEQFF
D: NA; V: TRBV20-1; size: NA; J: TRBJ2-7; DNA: TGCAGTGCTAGTACCAGCGAAGCCTACGAGCAGTACTTC; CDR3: CSASTSEAYEQYF
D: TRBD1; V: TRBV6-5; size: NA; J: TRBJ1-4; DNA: TGTGCCAGCAGCCTTGACAGGGGGCAGTGGAAACTGTTTTTT; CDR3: CASSLDRGQWKLFF
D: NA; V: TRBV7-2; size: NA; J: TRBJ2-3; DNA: TGTGCCAGCAGCTTGCCCTATCCAGATACGCAGTATTTT; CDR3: CASSLPYPDTQYF
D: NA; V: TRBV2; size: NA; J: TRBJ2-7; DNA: TGTGCCAGCAACGGAGTCCGGACTGGATCCTACGAGCAGTACTTC; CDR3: CASNGVRTGSYEQYF
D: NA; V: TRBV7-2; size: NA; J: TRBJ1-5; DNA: TGTGCCAGCAGACTTCGTGGCAATCAGCCCCAGCATTTT; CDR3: CASRLRGNQPQHF
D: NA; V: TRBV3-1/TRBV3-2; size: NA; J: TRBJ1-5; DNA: TGTGCCAGCAGCCACATCAGTAGCAATCAGCCCCAGCATTTT; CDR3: CASSHISSNQPQHF
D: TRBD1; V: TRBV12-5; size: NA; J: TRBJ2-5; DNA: TGTGCTAGTGGACAGGCCGGGACAGGGGATGAGACCCAGTACTTC; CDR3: CASGQAGTGDETQYF
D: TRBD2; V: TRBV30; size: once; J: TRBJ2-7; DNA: TGTGCCTGGAGCCCAATGGGAGCCAGCGGGGGGGTCCATAGCTCCTACGAGCAGTACTTC; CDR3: CAWSPMGASGGVHSSYEQYF
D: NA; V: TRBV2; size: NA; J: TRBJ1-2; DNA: TGTGCCAGAAACAGGGACGAACTAGCTAACTATGGCTACACCTTC; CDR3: CARNRDELANYGYTF
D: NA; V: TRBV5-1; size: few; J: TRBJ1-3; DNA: TGCGCCAGCAGCTTCAACACTGGAAACACCATATATTTT; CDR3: CASSFNTGNTIYF
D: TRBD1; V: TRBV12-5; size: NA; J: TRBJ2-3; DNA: TGTGCTAGTGGTTTACCCACCCTCGGGACAGGTAGCACAGATACGCAGTATTTT; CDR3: CASGLPTLGTGSTDTQYF
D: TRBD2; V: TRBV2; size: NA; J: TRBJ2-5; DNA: TGTGCCAGCAGTGAAAAATTTGGAGGGACTAGCGGGGGGGTGCAAGAGACCCAGTACTTC; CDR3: CASSEKFGGTSGGVQETQYF
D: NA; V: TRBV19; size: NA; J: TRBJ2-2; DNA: TGTGCCAGTAGTTGGGTCCAGGGTCACACCGGGGAGCTGTTTTTT; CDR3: CASSWVQGHTGELFF
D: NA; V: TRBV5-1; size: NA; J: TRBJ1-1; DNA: TGCGCCAGCAGCTTGGGACCGGGCAGGGGTGGCGAAGCTTTCTTT; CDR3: CASSLGPGRGGEAFF
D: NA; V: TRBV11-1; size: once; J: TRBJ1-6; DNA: TGTGCCAGCAGCCCCCGGGCAGCGGGGCGGAATTCACCCCTCCACTTT; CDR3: CASSPRAAGRNSPLHF
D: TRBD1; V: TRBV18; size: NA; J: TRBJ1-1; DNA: TGTGCCAGCTCGCAGGGGGTTTCCACTGAAGCTTTCTTT; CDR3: CASSQGVSTEAFF
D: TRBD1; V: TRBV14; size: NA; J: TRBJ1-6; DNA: TGTGCCAGCAGTCGAGACAGGGTAGCTAATTCACCCCTCCACTTT; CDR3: CASSRDRVANSPLHF
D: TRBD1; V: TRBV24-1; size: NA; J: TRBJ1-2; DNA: TGTGCCACCAGCCCGGGACAGGGCCTTAACTATGGCTACACCTTC; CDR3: CATSPGQGLNYGYTF
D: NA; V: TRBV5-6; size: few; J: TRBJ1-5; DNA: TGTGCCAGCAATCCCAGGGACAATAGTCAGCCCCAGCATTTT; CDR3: CASNPRDNSQPQHF
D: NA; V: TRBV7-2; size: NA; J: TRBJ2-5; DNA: TGTGCCAGCAGCTTAGGCTCACTAGAGACCCAGTACTTC; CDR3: CASSLGSLETQYF
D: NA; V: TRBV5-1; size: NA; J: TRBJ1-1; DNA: TGCGCCAGCAGCTTGGCTAAGAATCCTCAGGGTATTGAAGCTTTCTTT; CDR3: CASSLAKNPQGIEAFF